This TCR beta chain was sequenced in a study of blood T cell repertoires in COVID-19. Sequenced by immunoSEQ multiplex PCR; TCRdb stores in-frame clones only, minus some. In the table there are over 120,000 clones, 70% to 90% of which are singletons. CDR1 is MGHRA and CDR2 is YSYEKL in the germline V gene. The V and J ends lost 0 bases and 8 bases, in that order; junction bases with no gene match: 6. The CDR3 totals 15 residues. The rearrangement links TRBV4-1 to TRBJ1-2, with TRBD1 identical over 10 bases. The origin of this receptor is a human donor with acute or convalescent COVID-19. The donor label of this sample is uncertain. The sample taken for sequencing was peripheral blood. The chain's CDR3 is CASSQDRGQGRGYTF. The CDR3 bases are TGCGCCAGCAGCCAAGATAGGGGACAGGGGCGAGGCTACACCTTC.